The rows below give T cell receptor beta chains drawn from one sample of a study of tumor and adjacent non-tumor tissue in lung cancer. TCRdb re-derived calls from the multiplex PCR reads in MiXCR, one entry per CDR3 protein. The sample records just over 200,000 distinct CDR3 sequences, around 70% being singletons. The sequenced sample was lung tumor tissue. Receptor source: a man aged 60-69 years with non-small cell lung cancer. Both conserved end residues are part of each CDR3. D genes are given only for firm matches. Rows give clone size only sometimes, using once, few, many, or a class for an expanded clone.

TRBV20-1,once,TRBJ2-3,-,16,TGCAGTGCTCGTCTGTCTGGGACATCACGGCCAGATACGCAGTATTTT,CSARLSGTSRPDTQYF
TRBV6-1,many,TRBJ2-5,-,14,TGTGCCAGCAGATGGGAGATGGGGTCCGAGACCCAGTACTTC,CASRWEMGSETQYF
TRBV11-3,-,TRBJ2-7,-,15,TGTGCCAGCAGCCCCTGGCCGGGGAAAAAGAAAGAACAGTACTTC,CASSPWPGKKKEQYF
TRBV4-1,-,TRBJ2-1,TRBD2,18,TGCGCCAGCAGCCAGGGCCCTCGGGGAGCGGGAGTCCCCAATGAGCAGTTCTTC,CASSQGPRGAGVPNEQFF
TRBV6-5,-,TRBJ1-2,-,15,TGTGCCAGCAGTACCGTGAGGGCGCCCAACTATGGCTACACCTTC,CASSTVRAPNYGYTF
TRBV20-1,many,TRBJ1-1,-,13,TGCAGTGCTAGAGGCACCTTGAACACTGAAGCTTTCTTT,CSARGTLNTEAFF
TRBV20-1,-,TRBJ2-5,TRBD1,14,TGCAATGCTAGAGATCTCCAGGGGGTAAAGATCCAGTACTTC,CNARDLQGVKIQYF
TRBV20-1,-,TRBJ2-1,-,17,TGCAGTGTTAGAGACCAACAGTTGAGCGGGCCGGGCAATGAGCAGATCTTC,CSVRDQQLSGPGNEQIF
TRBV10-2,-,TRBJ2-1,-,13,TGCGCCAGCAGGGGGGCCTGCTACAATGAGCAGTTCTTC,CASRGACYNEQFF
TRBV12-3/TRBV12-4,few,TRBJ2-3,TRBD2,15,TGTGCCAGCAGCCACCCCGCGGGGGGCACAGATACGCAGTATTTT,CASSHPAGGTDTQYF
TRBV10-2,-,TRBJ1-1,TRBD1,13,TGCGCCAGCAGTCGGGACAGGGTCCCTGAAGCTTTCTTT,CASSRDRVPEAFF
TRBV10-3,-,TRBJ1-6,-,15,TGTGCCATCCGTGAGGACAGTTACCTGGGGTCACTCCTCCACTTT,CAIREDSYLGSLLHF
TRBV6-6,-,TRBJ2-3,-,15,TGTGCCAGCAGTTACTTTGGGAGGAGCACAGATACTCAGTATTTT,CASSYFGRSTDTQYF
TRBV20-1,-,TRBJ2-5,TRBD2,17,TGCAGTACTAGACCCTATCCCTTGGGACTAGCGGGAGAGACCCAGTACTTC,CSTRPYPLGLAGETQYF
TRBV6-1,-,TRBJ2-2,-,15,TGTGCCAGTTTAACAGGGGGCACTTATAGCGGGGATCTGTTTTTT,CASLTGGTYSGDLFF
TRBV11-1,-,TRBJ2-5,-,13,TGTGCCAGTAGCTTTACCGGGGAAGAGACACGGTACTTC,CASSFTGEETRYF
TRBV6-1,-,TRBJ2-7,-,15,TGTGCCAGCAGTGAGAGTTTCGTACAGGCCTACGAGCAGAACTTC,CASSESFVQAYEQNF
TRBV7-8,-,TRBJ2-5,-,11,TGTACGATGGGACTGGGGGAGACCCAGTACTTC,CTMGLGETQYF
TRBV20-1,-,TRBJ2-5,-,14,TGCAATGCTAGAGTTCCAGTAACTAAAGAGACCCAGTACTTC,CNARVPVTKETQYF
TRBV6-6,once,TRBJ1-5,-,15,TGTGCCAGCAGCTACCCAAACAGGGAGAATCAGCCCCACCATTTT,CASSYPNRENQPHHF
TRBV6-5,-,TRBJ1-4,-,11,TGTACCAGCAGTTTGGGAGAAAAACTGTTTTTT,CTSSLGEKLFF
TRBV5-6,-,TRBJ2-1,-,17,TGTGCCAGCAGCTCCAGGTTGGGAACCTCCTTCGTCAATGAGCAGTTCTTC,CASSSRLGTSFVNEQFF
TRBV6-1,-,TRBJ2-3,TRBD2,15,TGTGCCAGCAGTGAAGGAGCGGGGACCACATATACGCAGTATTTT,CASSEGAGTTYTQYF
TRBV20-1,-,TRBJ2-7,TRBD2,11,TGCAGCCCATGGGGGGGGGACGAGCAGTACTTC,CSPWGGDEQYF
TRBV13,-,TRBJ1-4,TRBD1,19,TGTGCCAGCAGCTCACGACCAGGGGGACCACTTACGGGTGATGAAAAAGTGTTTTTT,CASSSRPGGPLTGDEKVFF
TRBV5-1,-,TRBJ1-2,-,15,TGCGCCAGCAGCGGCAGGACCTCGATAGGCTATGGCTACACCTTC,CASSGRTSIGYGYTF
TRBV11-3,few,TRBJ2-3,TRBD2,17,TGTGCCAGCAGCCCTAGCGGGCTGGCCGCCGGCACAGATACGCAGTATTTT,CASSPSGLAAGTDTQYF
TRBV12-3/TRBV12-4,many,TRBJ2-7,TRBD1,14,TGTGCCAGCAGTCCACCGGGACAGCTCTACGAGCAGTACTTC,CASSPPGQLYEQYF
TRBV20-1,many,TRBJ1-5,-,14,TGCAGTGCTAGAGGGCAGGGGTGGAATCAGCCCCAGCATTTT,CSARGQGWNQPQHF
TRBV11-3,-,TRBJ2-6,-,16,TGTGCCAGCAGCCTACAGGGCAGCTCTGGGGCCAACGTCCTGACTTTC,CASSLQGSSGANVLTF
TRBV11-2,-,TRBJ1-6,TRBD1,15,TGTGCCAGCAGCTTAGATACAGGGGGCTTTTCACCCCTCCGCTTT,CASSLDTGGFSPLRF
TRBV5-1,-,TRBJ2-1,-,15,TGCACCAGCAGCTTGGTGGGAGGCACCTACAATGAGCAGTTCTTC,CTSSLVGGTYNEQFF
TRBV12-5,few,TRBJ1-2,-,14,TGTGCTAGTGGCTCGGACAGTACCCGCTATGGCTACACCTTC,CASGSDSTRYGYTF
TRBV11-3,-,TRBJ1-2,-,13,TGTGCCATCAGCTTGACATCAAACTATGGCTACACCTTC,CAISLTSNYGYTF
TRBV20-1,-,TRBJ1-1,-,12,TGCAGTGCTAGAGATCTCCTCACTGAAGCTTTCTTT,CSARDLLTEAFF
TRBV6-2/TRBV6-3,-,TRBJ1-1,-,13,TGTGCCAGGAACGACGGATCGAACACTGAAGCTTTCTTT,CARNDGSNTEAFF